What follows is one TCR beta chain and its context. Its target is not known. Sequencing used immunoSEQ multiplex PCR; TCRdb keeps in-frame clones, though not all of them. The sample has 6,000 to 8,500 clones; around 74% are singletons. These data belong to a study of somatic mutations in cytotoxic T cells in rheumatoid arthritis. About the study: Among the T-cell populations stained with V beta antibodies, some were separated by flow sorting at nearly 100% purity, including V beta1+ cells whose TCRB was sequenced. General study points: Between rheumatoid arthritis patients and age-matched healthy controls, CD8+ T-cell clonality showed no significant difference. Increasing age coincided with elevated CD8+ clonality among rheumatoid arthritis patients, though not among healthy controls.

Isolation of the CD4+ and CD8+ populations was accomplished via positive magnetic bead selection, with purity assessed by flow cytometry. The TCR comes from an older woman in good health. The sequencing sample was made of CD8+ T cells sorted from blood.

In DNA form, the CDR3 reads TGTGCCAGCAGCGTAGACAGGGGAGAGGACGAGCAGTACTTC. Its protein product is CASSVDRGEDEQYF. The chain combines TRBV9 with TRBJ2-7; TRBD1 aligns across 7 bases. Trimming removed 0 bases from V and 5 bases from J; junction bases left unmatched: 5. CDR3 length: 14 residues. Germline CDR1 SGDLS, CDR2 YYNGEE.